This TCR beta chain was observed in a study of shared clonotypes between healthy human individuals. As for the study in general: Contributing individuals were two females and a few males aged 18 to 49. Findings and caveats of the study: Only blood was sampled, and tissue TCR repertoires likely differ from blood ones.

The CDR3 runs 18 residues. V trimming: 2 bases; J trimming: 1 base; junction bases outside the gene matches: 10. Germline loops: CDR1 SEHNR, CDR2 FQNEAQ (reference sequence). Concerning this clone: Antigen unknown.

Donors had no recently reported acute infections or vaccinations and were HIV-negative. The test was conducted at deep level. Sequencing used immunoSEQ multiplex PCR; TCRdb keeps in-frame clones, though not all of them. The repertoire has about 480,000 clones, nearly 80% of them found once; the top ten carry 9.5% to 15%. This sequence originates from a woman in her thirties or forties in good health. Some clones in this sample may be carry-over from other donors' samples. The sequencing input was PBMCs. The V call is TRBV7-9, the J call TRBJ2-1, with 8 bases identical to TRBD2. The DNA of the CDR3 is TGTGCCAGCAGCTTATACGGCGGGGCTAGCGGGTCCTACAATGAGCAGTTCTTC. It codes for CASSLYGGASGSYNEQFF.